This T cell receptor (beta chain) was identified during a study of T cell clones after liver transplantation. Study overall: Post-transplant blood was tracked for graft-donor-reactive T cell clones identified in a pre-transplant mixed lymphocyte reaction. Without induction therapy, subjects received standard immunosuppression until 12-24 months post-transplant. Findings of the study overall: A significant post-transplant drop in circulating graft-donor-reactive CD4 TCRbeta sequences occurred in most of the 8 subjects.

As regards this clone: Its target is not known.

Profiling relied on immunoSEQ multiplex PCR, and the TCRdb table lists in-frame clones only, not all of them. The sample lists around 75,000 clones, around four fifths occurring once. Germline values: CDR1 SGDLS, CDR2 YYNGEE. The CDR3 loop spans 16 amino acids. Trimming took 0 bases from V and 7 from J; bases not matched to a gene: 8. The source material was CD4+ T cells from blood, sampled about 50 months after liver transplant. The TCR originated in a human patient who received a liver transplant. Some T cells could come from the graft donor. V gene TRBV9 combines with J gene TRBJ2-1; 9 nucleotides agree with TRBD2. The CDR3 DNA reads as TGTGCCAGCAGCGTAGACATTAGCGGGGGTGGGAATGAGCAGTTCTTC. Its protein is CASSVDISGGGNEQFF.